This TCR beta chain is from a study of blood T cell repertoires in COVID-19 (dated by TCRdb to 2018 to 2020). Study-wide context: Samples from collaborators originated in the United States, Italy and Spain and spanned both the acute and convalescent phases of COVID-19. The prospective study material was composed of cDNA or gDNA derived from T cells, B-cell-depleted T cells, or PBMCs. The dataset comprised deeply sampled blood TCRbeta repertoires from subjects exposed to, actively infected with, or recovered from COVID-19. The repertoires were released in a freely available public database intended as a resource for research on the immune response to SARS-CoV-2. The samples were drawn from two sources: the first 160 participants of the ongoing ImmuneRACE study, and 1,000 to 1,500 subjects contributed by 6 global collaborators. Nearly every sample came with metadata listing a de-identified subject ID, COVID-19 status, age in years and sex. Where HLA class I and class II types were available, the types were taken from metadata supplied by the sample provider, not from assay-based typing.

The immunoSEQ Assay, a bias-controlled multiplex PCR, was used to amplify TCRbeta CDR3 regions from genomic DNA. Turning to the authors' computational methods: The number of nucleated cells in each sample was estimated by amplification of reference gene primers within the assay. Sequence reads were collapsed and filtered to measure the absolute abundance of every unique TCRbeta CDR3 rearrangement. Productive Simpson clonality was computed per sample as the square root of Simpson's diversity index over productive rearrangements. The immuneACCESS repertoire file appears here via TCRdb, limited to in-frame rearrangements. These files lack a portion of the clones; in checked studies, under half of the deficit traces to unresolved V genes, and the cause of the others is not known. V, J and clone size reflect that table, while D and trimming were determined from the DNA. Counted in this sample were about 65,000 clones; roughly 77% of them appeared once. Clones ranked in the top ten supply under 15% of the sample.

Summary of the overall study and its limitations: The amount of clinical and demographic metadata varied by source and participant and was provided uncurated.

With regard to this clone: Its antigen is unknown. The record has no base qualities; no much larger clone is one base away.

Each collaborating institution followed its own protocols to collect whole blood in K2EDTA tubes. For TCRbeta analysis, collaborators shipped samples as frozen whole blood, isolated PBMCs, or DNA extracted from either of those sample types. From cysteine to phenylalanine, the CDR3 is 14 amino acids long. The sequence is cut down to CDR3 DNA, 42 bases in frame from base 1. In the germline V gene, CDR1 corresponds to SQVTM and CDR2 to ANQGSEA. After removal of 6 bases from V and 5 bases from J, the junction retains 10 bases not matched to a gene. This TCR came from a man older than 75 with acute or convalescent COVID-19. The chain employs TRBV29-1 and TRBJ1-5; 7 bases in the junction line up with TRBD1. Source material: peripheral blood. The CDR3 is CSVLDRAWDQPQHF. DNA sequence: TGCAGCGTCTTAGACAGGGCGTGGGATCAGCCCCAGCATTTT.